This T cell receptor beta chain was observed in a study of CD8 T cells in ankylosing spondylitis. This clonotype was detected many times. Its antigen is undetermined. Trimming removed 6 bases from V and 8 bases from J, with 16 bases in between. Per germline, CDR1 SQVTM and CDR2 ANQGSEA. The CDR3 sequence is 13 residues long. In making TCR beta libraries, quantitative 5'-RACE with molecular barcodes was used. MiXCR was run by TCRdb on the 5' RACE reads, yielding one entry per CDR3 protein. The sample lists fewer than 750,000 distinct CDR3 sequences, 15% to 20% occurring once. Study-wide results and caveats: It was reported that disease-linked clones were significantly enriched in matched ankylosing spondylitis synovial fluid. In the blood and synovial fluid of reactive arthritis, some motif variants had been previously reported. Made up of 7 to 9 highly homologous variants, a TCR beta motif appeared characteristic of ankylosing spondylitis blood.

The sequence derives from a male donor with ankylosing spondylitis. Input material: blood, either unsorted or a sorted T cell fraction (not recorded which). V usage is TRBV29-1 and J usage is TRBJ1-4; weak D call: TRBD1 (6 bases). CDR3: CSVETGLEEKLFF. As DNA, the CDR3 is TGCAGCGTGGAAACAGGGTTGGAGGAAAAACTGTTTTTT.